A single TCR beta chain is shown here with its context. Its target is not known. The CDR3 consists of 15 residues. Per the germline V gene, CDR1 is MNHEY and CDR2 is SVGAGI. V gave up 4 bases and J gave up 9 bases, with 16 bases separating them. Only in-frame clones appear in the TCRdb table, and some are missing; sequencing was by immunoSEQ multiplex PCR. Altogether 25,000 to 40,000 clones are present, roughly 63% being singletons, with the ten largest covering roughly 8.2%. Before any sequencing was done, the ViraFEST assay used viral peptide pools to expand antigen-specific CD4+ T cells. With about 9 days of culture completed, CD4+ T cells were isolated. Participants completed two doses of the BNT162b2 or mRNA-1273 vaccine. These data originate in a study of vaccination effects on CD4 cells after COVID-19.

The sequence was collected from a human donor who received a COVID-19 vaccine. The sequenced sample was CD4+ T cells from PBMCs cultured with SARS-CoV-2 spike peptides, obtained after COVID-19 vaccination. V gene TRBV6-5 combines with J gene TRBJ1-6; D remains unclear. DNA of the CDR3: TGTGCCAGCAGTTTTACTCGCATAAGTTCTTCACCCCTCCACTTT. Translation: CASSFTRISSSPLHF.